This T cell receptor beta chain was recorded in a study of T cell responses to AZD1222 COVID-19 vaccine. Profiled with immunoSEQ multiplex PCR; TCRdb holds only in-frame clones, not every one. The repertoire holds about 170,000 clones, with 90% as singletons. Germline CDR1 and CDR2: SGDLS and YYNGEE. The V end was cut by 2 bases, the J end by 0 bases, with 12 bases between. The CDR3 spans 16 residues. Sample: peripheral blood, taken on day 0 of AZD1222 vaccination. V gene TRBV9 combines with J gene TRBJ1-5, with unresolved D. The source of this sequence is an adult in good health. CDR3 region: CASSVAGDYSNQPQHF. CDR3 nucleotides: TGTGCCAGCAGCGTCGCGGGAGATTATAGCAATCAGCCCCAGCATTTT.